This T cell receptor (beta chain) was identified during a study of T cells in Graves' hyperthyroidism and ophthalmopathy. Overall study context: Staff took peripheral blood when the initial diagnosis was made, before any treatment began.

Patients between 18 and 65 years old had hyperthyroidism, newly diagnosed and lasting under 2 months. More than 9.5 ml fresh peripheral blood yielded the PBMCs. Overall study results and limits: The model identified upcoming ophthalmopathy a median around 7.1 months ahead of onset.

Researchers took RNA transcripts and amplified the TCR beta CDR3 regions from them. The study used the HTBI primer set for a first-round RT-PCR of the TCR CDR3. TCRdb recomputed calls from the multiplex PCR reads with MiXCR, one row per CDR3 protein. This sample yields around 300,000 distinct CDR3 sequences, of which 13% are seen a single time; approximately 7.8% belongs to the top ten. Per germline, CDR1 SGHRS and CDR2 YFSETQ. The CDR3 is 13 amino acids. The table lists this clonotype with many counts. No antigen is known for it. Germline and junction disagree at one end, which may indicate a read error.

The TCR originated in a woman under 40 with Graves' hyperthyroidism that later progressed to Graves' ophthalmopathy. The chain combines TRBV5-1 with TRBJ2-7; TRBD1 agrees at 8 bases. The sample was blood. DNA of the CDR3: TGTGCCAGCAGCTTAACAGGGGGTTACGAGCAGTACTTC. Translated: CASSLTGGYEQYF.